This paragraph reports one TCR beta chain. In the authors' workflow: The median was about 100,000 TCRs per sample, ranging about 23,224 to 690,600. Via MiXCR, TCRdb re-called the RACE reads, giving one row per CDR3 protein. TCRdb's processing, not the authors' own work, is the source of the V and J calls. Of about 350,000 distinct CDR3 sequences in the sample, over 6% are singletons; the top ten hold less than 6.5%. These data come from a study of human T cells and chemical hapten exposure. Study background: Small pooled library volume differences mainly caused per-sample TCR yield variation.

The sample's time point: patch test 2, 6 weeks after DPC sensitization. Treatment defined: therapeutic diphenylcyclopropenone sensitization with weekly scalp DPC. The authors' total RNA extraction used unfractionated whole blood. The clonotype was recovered from a woman younger than 30 with alopecia areata. Some clones in this sample may be carry-over from other donors' samples. The starting material was whole blood, obtained in connection with sensitization to the hapten diphenylcyclopropenone (DPC).

For the CDR3, the DNA is TGCAGTGCCGAGGACAGGGTCACCGGGGAGCTGTTTTTT. This sequence encodes CSAEDRVTGELFF. The rearrangement links TRBV20-1 to TRBJ2-2; 8 nucleotides agree with TRBD1. The CDR3 is made up of 13 amino acids. Germline CDR1 is DFQATT and CDR2 is SNEGSKA (reference sequence). V was pared by 6 bases and J by 4 bases, with 4 bases of the junction left unmatched.